This T cell receptor beta chain comes out of a study of blood T cell repertoires in COVID-19. The wider study: There were acute and convalescent COVID-19 samples, and they came from the United States, Italy and Spain. The cDNA or gDNA used as material had been derived from T cells, B-cell-depleted T cells, or PBMCs.

CDR3 length equals 13 residues. Trimming removed 5 bases at V and 6 bases at J, with 10 bases between. Germline lookup yields CDR1 SGHTA and CDR2 FQGNSA. Original processing notes: Amplification of reference gene primers was used by the study to estimate nucleated cell counts. TCRdb's table, derived via immunoSEQ multiplex PCR, lists solely in-frame clones and lacks some. V and J calls and clone size are copied from that table; D and trimming were computed from the DNA. Of 150,000 to 200,000 clones in the sample, roughly 80% were seen once. This receptor was taken from a woman aged 70-85 years with acute or convalescent COVID-19. The chain uses TRBV7-2 and TRBJ2-2; D is undetermined. Sequenced input: peripheral blood. CDR3 nucleotide sequence: TGTGCCAGCAGCCCCTCAGGCCCCGGGGAGCTGTTTTTT. This encodes CASSPSGPGELFF. Full variable domain (remainder filled in from reference TRBV7-2 and TRBJ2-2): GAGVSQSPSNKVTEKGKDVELRCDPISGHTALYWYRQSLGQGLEFLIYFQGNSAPDKSGLPSDRFSAERTGGSVSTLTIQRTQQEDSAVYLCASSPSGPGELFFGEGSRLTVL.